Shown below are 26 T cell receptor beta chains from a single sample sequenced in a study of T cells expressing NK-cell markers. One entry per CDR3 protein, without DNA, is what TCRdb gives after re-calling the 5' RACE reads. This repertoire includes some 110,000 distinct CDR3 sequences. The sequenced sample consisted of blood T cells: a sorted CD56 or NKG2C T cell subset, CD4+ or CD8+ T cells, or bulk PBMC T cells (not recorded which). Receptors originate from a woman aged 18 to 75 in good health.

The chain uses TRBV7-9 and TRBJ2-7; the TRBD2 assignment by TCRdb is unverifiable without DNA. This CDR3 spans 15 amino acids. Germline values: CDR1 SEHNR, CDR2 FQNEAQ (reference sequence). CDR3 amino acids: CASSWTSGPSYEQYF.

The V and J genes are TRBV27 and TRBJ1-5. The CDR3 contains 14 residues. CDR1 is MNHEY and CDR2 is SMNVEV in the germline V gene (reference sequence). The CDR3 loop reads CASSFQGGNQPQHF.

The rearrangement joins TRBV24-1 to TRBJ2-2; lacking DNA, the TRBD2 call made by TCRdb goes unchecked. The CDR3 is 19 residues long. Germline loops: CDR1 KGHDR, CDR2 SFDVKD. The CDR3 loop reads CATSDWTSGRAMGTGELFF.

J is TRBJ2-2 and V is TRBV28; TCRdb lists TRBD2, though no DNA is available to test this call. The length of the CDR3 is 19 residues. CDR1 is MDHEN, CDR2 SYDVKM, per germline. This CDR3 is CASSSGTSTYFANTGELFF.

The genes are TRBV12-3 or TRBV12-4 and TRBJ1-2. The length of the CDR3 is 13 residues. This CDR3 is CASSLSPHYGYTF.

The chain uses TRBV4-3 and TRBJ2-1; lacking DNA, the TRBD1 call made by TCRdb goes unchecked. From germline, CDR1 is LGHNA and CDR2 YSLEER. The CDR3 is 18 amino acids. Here the CDR3 reads CASSQDHQPGQGRNEQFF.

This chain connects TRBV18 to TRBJ2-2. Germline V gene lookup returns CDR1 KGHSH and CDR2 LQKENI. This CDR3 region has 12 residues. CDR3 sequence reads: CASSPVSGELFF.

V usage is TRBV15 and J usage is TRBJ2-5; TCRdb's D gene call, TRBD2, goes unchecked for lack of DNA. CDR3 length: 16 amino acids. Germline assignment: CDR1 LNHNV and CDR2 YYDKDF (reference sequence). CDR3 in amino acids: CATSSGGRMRQETQYF.

This chain links TRBV25-1 with TRBJ1-6; the D call of TRBD1 rests on TCRdb alone, since no DNA is present to check it. Germline CDR1 and CDR2: MGHDK and SYGVNS. The CDR3 extends over 15 amino acids. CDR3 region: CASSEWTGDNSPLHF.

J is TRBJ2-2 and V is TRBV5-4; without DNA, the TCRdb call of TRBD1 cannot be checked. The CDR3 sequence is 16 residues long. Germline loops: CDR1 SGHNT, CDR2 YYREEE (reference sequence). The CDR3 spells CASSPWTGGITGELFF.

The chain joins TRBV7-9 to TRBJ2-5; TCRdb selects TRBD2, and the lack of DNA leaves this call unchecked. The CDR3 length is 13 residues. CDR1 is SEHNR, CDR2 FQNEAQ, per germline (reference sequence). CDR3 loop: CASSSAFSETQYF.

The V call is TRBV5-6, the J call TRBJ2-5; TCRdb designates TRBD1, a call that cannot be tested without DNA. From germline, CDR1 is SGHDT and CDR2 YYEEEE. The CDR3 is 15 amino acids. CDR3 protein: CASGLPSGGQETQYF. The full variable domain, its missing parts supplied by reference TRBV5-6 and TRBJ2-5, is DAGVTQSPTHLIKTRGQQVTLRCSPKSGHDTVSWYQQALGQGPQFIFQYYEEEERQRGNFPDRFSGHQFPNYSSELNVNALLLGDSALYLCASGLPSGGQETQYFGPGTRLLVL.

J is TRBJ2-1 and V is TRBV29-1. Germline CDR1 is SQVTM and CDR2 is ANQGSEA. The CDR3 runs to 11 residues. The CDR3 here is CSVLRDNEQFF.

V gene TRBV6-2 or TRBV6-3 combines with J gene TRBJ2-3; TCRdb's D gene call, TRBD1, goes unchecked for lack of DNA. Germline CDR1 MNHEY, CDR2 SVGEGT. This CDR3 spans 16 amino acids. The CDR3 loop reads CASRNPDGTSTDTQYF.

The rearrangement uses TRBV19 and TRBJ1-6. CDR3 length equals 13 residues. The germline V gene has CDR1 LNHDA and CDR2 SQIVND (reference sequence). This CDR3 is CASSWQVGSPLHF.

The rearrangement uses TRBV20-1 and TRBJ2-5; TCRdb calls TRBD2, which cannot be checked without DNA. CDR3 length equals 15 residues. The V gene's germline CDR1 is DFQATT and CDR2 SNEGSKA (reference sequence). This CDR3 is CSASGLAGGGETQYF.

The genes are TRBV19 and TRBJ2-1; TCRdb picks TRBD1, but there is no DNA to check that call. This CDR3 has 15 residues. Germline CDR1 is LNHDA and CDR2 is SQIVND (reference sequence). The CDR3 reads CASTPLAGAYNEQFF.

The chain couples TRBV10-2 to TRBJ2-7. CDR3 length: 13 amino acids. CDR1 and CDR2 (germline): WSHSY, SAAADI. The CDR3 is CASSESWDYEQYF.

This sequence joins TRBV5-1 and TRBJ2-1; TCRdb indicates TRBD2, and absent DNA this call remains unverified. The CDR3 is 15 amino acids. Per the germline V gene, CDR1 is SGHRS and CDR2 is YFSETQ. The CDR3 sequence: CASIRLAGGSDEQFF. The entire variable domain, with the rest obtained from reference TRBV5-1 and TRBJ2-1, is as follows: KAGVTQTPRYLIKTRGQQVTLSCSPISGHRSVSWYQQTPGQGLQFLFEYFSETQRNKGNFPGRFSGRQFSNSRSEMNVSTLELGDSALYLCASIRLAGGSDEQFFGPGTRLTVL.

CDR3 protein: CASSLSRSNLYNEQFF. V gene TRBV7-9 combines with J gene TRBJ2-1. Germline CDR1 SEHNR, CDR2 FQNEAQ (reference sequence). The CDR3 runs 16 residues.

The chain recombines TRBV27 with TRBJ1-5; checking the TCRdb D call of TRBD1 is not possible without DNA. Germline CDR1 is MNHEY and CDR2 is SMNVEV (reference sequence). This CDR3 region has 14 residues. The CDR3 protein is CASSPSGVGQPQHF.

V and J are TRBV7-2 and TRBJ2-3; TCRdb's D gene call, TRBD1, goes unchecked for lack of DNA. Germline V lookup: CDR1 SGHTA, CDR2 FQGNSA. This CDR3 contains 15 residues. The CDR3 protein is CASSSTPGSKDTQYF.

V gene TRBV28 combines with J gene TRBJ1-5. The V gene's germline CDR1 is MDHEN and CDR2 SYDVKM. This CDR3 has 13 amino acids. CDR3 residues: CASARNGNQPQHF.

This chain joins TRBV4-3 and TRBJ1-5; lacking DNA, the TRBD1 call made by TCRdb goes unchecked. The CDR3 is made up of 16 amino acids. The germline V gene has CDR1 LGHNA and CDR2 YSLEER. Here the CDR3 reads CASSHGWPQGNQPQHF.

The chain joins TRBV30 to TRBJ1-4; no DNA is available, so the TRBD1 call from TCRdb remains unchecked. The V gene's germline CDR1 is GTSNPN and CDR2 SVGIG (reference sequence). CDR3 length: 14 residues. The CDR3 region is CAWSVPGQVEKLFF.

The chain uses TRBV11-2 and TRBJ2-1; with no DNA, the TCRdb D assignment of TRBD1 cannot be verified. The CDR3 is 18 amino acids. In germline, CDR1 is SGHAT, CDR2 FQNNGV. CDR3 residues: CASSADRGGGGLREEQFF.